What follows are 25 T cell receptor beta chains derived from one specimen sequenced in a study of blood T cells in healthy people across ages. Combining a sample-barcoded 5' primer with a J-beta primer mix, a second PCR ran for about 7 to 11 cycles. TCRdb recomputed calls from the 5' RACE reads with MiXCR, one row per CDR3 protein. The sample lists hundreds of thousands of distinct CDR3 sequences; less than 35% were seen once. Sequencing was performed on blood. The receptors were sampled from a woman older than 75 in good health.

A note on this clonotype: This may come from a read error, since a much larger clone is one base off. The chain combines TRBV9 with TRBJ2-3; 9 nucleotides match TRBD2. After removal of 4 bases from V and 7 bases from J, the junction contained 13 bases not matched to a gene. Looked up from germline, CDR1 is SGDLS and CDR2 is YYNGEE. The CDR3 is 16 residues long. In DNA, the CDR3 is TGTGCCAGCAGCACTGGGCGTGGGACTAGCAGAAATACGCAGTATTTT. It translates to CASSTGRGTSRNTQYF.

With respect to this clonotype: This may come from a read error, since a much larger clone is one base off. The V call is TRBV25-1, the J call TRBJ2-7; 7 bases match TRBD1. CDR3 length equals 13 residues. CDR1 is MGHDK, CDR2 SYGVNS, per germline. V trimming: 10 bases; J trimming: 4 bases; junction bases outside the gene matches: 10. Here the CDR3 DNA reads TGTGCCACCAGGGACAGAGCGACTTACGAGCAGTACTTC. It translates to CATRDRATYEQYF.

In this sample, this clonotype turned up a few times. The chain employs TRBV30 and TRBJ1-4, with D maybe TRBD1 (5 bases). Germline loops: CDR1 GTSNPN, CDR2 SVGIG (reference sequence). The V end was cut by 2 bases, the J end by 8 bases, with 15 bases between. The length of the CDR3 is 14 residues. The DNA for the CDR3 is TGTGCCTGGAGTCCCGGGACGGCGGCGGAAAAACTGTTTTTT. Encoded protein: CAWSPGTAAEKLFF.

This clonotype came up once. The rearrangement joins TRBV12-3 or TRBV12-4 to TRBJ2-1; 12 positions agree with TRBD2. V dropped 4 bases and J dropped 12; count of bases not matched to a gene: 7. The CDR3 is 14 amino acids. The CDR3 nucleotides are TGTGCCAGCAGTTCTAGCGGGGGGGCGAACGGGCAGTTCTTC. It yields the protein CASSSSGGANGQFF.

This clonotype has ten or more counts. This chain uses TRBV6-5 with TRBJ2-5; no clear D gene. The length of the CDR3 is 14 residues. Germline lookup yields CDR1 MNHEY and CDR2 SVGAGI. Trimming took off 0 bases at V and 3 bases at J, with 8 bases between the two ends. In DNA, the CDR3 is TGTGCCAGCAGTTACTCGCGGTCGGAAGAGACCCAGTACTTC. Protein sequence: CASSYSRSEETQYF.

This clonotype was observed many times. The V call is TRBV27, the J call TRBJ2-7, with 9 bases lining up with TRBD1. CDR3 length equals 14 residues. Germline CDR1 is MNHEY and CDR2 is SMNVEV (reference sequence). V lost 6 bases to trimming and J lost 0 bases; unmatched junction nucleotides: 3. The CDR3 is CASRQQGASYEQYF. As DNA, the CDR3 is TGTGCCAGCAGACAACAGGGGGCCTCCTACGAGCAGTACTTC.

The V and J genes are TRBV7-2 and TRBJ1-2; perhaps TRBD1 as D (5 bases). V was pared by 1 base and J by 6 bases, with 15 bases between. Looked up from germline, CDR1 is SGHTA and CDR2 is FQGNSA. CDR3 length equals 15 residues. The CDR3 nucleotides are TGTGCCAGCAGCTTAGAACGATCAGGGCATGATGGCTACACCTTC. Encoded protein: CASSLERSGHDGYTF.

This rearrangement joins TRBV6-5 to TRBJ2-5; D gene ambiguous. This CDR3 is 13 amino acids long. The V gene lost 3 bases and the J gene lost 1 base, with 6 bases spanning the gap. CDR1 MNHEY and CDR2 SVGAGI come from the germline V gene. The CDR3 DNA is TGTGCCAGCAGTTATTCTATCCAAGAGACCCAGTACTTC. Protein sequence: CASSYSIQETQYF.

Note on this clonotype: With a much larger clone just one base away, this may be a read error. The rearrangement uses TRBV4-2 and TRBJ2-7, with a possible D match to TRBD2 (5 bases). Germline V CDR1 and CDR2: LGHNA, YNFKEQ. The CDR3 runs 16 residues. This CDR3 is CAGSQDSLAITREQYF. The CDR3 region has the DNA TGTGCCGGCAGCCAAGATAGCCTAGCAATAACGCGGGAGCAGTACTTC.

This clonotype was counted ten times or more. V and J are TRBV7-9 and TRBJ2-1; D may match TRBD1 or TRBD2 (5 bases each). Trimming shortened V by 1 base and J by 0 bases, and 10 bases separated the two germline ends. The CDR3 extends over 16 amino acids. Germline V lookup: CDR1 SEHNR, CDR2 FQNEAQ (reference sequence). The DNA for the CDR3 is TGTGCCAGCAGCTTAGACAGGAGGAGCTCCTACAATGAGCAGTTCTTC. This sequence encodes CASSLDRRSSYNEQFF.

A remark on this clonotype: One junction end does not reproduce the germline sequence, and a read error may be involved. CDR3 amino acids: CASSFPGQGPFF. In nucleotides, the CDR3 is TGCGCCAGCAGCTTCCCGGGACAGGGGCCGTTCTTC. V is TRBV6-5 and J is TRBJ2-1, with 10 nucleotides matching TRBD1. The CDR3 runs to 12 residues. Germline-derived CDR1 and CDR2 are MNHEY and SVGAGI.

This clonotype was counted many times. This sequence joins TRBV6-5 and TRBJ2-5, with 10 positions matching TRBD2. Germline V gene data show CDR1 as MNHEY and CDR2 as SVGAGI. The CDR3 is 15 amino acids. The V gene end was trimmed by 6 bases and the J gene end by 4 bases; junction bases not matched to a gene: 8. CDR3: CASRATSGLSETQYF. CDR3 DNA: TGTGCCAGCAGGGCGACTAGCGGGCTGTCAGAGACCCAGTACTTC.

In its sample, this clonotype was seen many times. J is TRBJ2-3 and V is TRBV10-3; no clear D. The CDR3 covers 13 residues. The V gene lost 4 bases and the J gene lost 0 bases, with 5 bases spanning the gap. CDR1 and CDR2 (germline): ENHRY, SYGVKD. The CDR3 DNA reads TGTGCCATCAGTGGCGGAAGCACAGATACGCAGTATTTT. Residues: CAISGGSTDTQYF.

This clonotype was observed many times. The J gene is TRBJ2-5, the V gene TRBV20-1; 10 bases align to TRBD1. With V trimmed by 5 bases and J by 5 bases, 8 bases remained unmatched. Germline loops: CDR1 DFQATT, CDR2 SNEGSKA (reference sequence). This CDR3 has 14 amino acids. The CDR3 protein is CSASGTGVAETQYF. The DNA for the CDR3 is TGCAGTGCTTCCGGGACAGGGGTGGCTGAGACCCAGTACTTC.

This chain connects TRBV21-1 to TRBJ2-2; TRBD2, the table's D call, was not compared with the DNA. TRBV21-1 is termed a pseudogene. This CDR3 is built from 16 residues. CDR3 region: CASSGGPGGNTGELFF. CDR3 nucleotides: TGTGCCAGCAGCGGAGGCCCAGGAGGGAACACCGGGGAGCTGTTTTTT.

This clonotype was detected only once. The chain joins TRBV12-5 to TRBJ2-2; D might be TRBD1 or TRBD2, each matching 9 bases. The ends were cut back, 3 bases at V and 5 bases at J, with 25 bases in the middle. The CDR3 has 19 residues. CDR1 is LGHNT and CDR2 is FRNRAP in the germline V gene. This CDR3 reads CASGLGTGLASGVTGELFF. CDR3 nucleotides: TGTGCTAGTGGTTTAGGGACAGGGTTGGCTAGCGGGGTTACCGGGGAGCTGTTTTTT.

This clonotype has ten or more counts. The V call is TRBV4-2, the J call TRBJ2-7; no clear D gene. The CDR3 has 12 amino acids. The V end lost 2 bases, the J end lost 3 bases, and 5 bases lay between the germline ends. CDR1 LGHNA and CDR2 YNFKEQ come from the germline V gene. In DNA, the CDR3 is TGTGCCAGCAGCCAAAACAGCTACGAGCAGTACTTC. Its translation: CASSQNSYEQYF.

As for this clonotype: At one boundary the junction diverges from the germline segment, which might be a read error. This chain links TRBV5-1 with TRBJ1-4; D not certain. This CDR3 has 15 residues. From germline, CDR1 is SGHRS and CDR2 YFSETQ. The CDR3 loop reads CTSSLAASASEKLFF. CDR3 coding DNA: TGCACCAGCAGCTTGGCCGCCTCGGCGAGTGAAAAACTGTTTTTT.

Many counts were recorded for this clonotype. The CDR3 protein is CSARAAEPYEQYF. Written as DNA, the CDR3 is TGCAGTGCTAGAGCGGCAGAGCCCTACGAGCAGTACTTC. The chain couples TRBV20-1 to TRBJ2-7; D not resolved. This CDR3 region has 13 residues. The V end lost 1 base, the J end lost 2 bases, and 9 bases lay between the germline ends. In germline, CDR1 is DFQATT, CDR2 SNEGSKA (reference sequence).

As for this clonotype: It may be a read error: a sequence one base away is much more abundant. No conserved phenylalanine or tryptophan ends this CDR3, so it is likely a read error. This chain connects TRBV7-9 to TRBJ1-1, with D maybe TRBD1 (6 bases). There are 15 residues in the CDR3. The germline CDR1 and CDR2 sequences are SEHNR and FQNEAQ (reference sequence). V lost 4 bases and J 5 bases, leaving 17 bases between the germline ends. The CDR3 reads CASSSETGLFTEAFL. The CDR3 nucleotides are TGTGCCAGCAGCTCCGAAACAGGGTTATTTACTGAAGCTTTCTTA.

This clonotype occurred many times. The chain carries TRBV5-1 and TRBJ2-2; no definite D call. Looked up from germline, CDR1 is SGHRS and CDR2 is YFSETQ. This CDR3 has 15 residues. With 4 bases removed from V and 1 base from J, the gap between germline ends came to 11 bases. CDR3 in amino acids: CASSIKTRNTGELFF. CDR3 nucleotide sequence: TGCGCCAGCAGCATTAAGACAAGGAACACCGGGGAGCTGTTTTTT.

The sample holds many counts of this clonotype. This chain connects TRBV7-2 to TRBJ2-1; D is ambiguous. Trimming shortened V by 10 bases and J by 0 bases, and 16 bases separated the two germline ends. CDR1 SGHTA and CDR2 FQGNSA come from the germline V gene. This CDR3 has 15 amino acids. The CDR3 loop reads CATTYDIGSYNEQFF. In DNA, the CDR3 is TGTGCCACCACCTACGATATTGGCTCCTACAATGAGCAGTTCTTC.

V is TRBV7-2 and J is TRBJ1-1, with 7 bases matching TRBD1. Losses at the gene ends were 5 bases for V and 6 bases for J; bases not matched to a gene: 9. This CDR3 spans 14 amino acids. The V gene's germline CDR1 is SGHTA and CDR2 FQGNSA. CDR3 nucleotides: TGTGCCAGCAGCCGAGACAGGGCGGTATCTGAAGCTTTCTTT. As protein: CASSRDRAVSEAFF. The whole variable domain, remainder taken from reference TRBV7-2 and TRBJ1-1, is GAGVSQSPSNKVTEKGKDVELRCDPISGHTALYWYRQSLGQGLEFLIYFQGNSAPDKSGLPSDRFSAERTGGSVSTLTIQRTQQEDSAVYLCASSRDRAVSEAFFGQGTRLTVV.

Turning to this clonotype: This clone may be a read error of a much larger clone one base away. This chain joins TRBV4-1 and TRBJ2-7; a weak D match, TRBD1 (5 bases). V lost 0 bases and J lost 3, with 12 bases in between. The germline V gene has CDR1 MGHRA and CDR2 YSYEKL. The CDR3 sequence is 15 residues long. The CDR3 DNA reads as TGCGCCAGCAGCCAAGAGGGCAGGGAATGCTACGAGCAGTACTTC. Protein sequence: CASSQEGRECYEQYF.

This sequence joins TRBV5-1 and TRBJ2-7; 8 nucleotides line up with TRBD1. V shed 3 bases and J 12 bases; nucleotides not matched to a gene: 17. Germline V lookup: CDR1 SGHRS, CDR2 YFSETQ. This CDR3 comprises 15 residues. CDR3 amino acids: CASSSAQGAKNVRYF. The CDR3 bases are TGCGCCAGCAGCTCGGCTCAGGGGGCCAAAAACGTTCGGTACTTC.